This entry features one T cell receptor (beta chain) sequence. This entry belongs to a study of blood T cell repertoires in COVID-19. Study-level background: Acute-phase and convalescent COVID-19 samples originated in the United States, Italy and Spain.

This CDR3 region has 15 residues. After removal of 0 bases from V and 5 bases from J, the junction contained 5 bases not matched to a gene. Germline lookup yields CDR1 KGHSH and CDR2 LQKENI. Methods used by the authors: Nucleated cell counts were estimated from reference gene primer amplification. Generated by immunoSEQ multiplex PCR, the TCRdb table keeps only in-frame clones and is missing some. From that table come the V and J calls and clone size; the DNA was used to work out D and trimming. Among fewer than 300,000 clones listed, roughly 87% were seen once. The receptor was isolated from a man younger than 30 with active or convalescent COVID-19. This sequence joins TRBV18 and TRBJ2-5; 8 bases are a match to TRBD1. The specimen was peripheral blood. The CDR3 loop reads CASSPPTGGRETQYF. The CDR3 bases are TGTGCCAGCTCACCACCTACAGGGGGACGGGAGACCCAGTACTTC. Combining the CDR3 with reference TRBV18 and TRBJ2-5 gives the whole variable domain NAGVMQNPRHLVRRRGQEARLRCSPMKGHSHVYWYRQLPEEGLKFMVYLQKENIIDESGMPKERFSAEFPKEGPSILRIQQVVRGDSAAYFCASSPPTGGRETQYFGPGTRLLVL.